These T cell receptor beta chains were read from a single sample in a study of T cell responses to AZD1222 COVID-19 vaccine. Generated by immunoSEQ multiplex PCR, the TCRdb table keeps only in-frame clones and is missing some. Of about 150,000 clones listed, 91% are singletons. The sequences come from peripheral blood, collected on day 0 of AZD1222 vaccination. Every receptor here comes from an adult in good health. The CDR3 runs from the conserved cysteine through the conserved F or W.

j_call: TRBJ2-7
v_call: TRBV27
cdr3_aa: CASSLSVGFYEQYF

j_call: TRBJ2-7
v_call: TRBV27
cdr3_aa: CASNRGQGSYEQYF

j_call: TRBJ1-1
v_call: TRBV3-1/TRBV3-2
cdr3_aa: CASSQGTTEAFF

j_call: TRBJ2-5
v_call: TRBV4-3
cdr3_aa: CASSQALGWAETQYF

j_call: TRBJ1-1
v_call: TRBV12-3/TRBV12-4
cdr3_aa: CASSFGRNTEAFF

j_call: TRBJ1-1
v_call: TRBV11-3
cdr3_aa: CASSTRDGGPREAFF

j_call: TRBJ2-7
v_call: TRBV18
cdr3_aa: CASSPGTRTYEQYF

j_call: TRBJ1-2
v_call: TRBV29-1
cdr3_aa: CSAAEESNYGYTF

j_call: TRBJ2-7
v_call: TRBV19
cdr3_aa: CASSIYRGKSYEQYF

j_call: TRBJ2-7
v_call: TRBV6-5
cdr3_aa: CASSYDRATYEQYF

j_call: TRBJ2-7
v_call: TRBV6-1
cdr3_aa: CASSELRQGLVEQYF

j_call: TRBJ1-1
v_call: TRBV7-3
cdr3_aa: CASSQLTHTEAFF

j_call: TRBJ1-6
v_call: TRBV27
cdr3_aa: CASSLEAGGNSPLHF

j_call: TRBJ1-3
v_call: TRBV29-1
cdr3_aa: CSATRQSGNTIYF

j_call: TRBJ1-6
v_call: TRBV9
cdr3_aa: CASSATWANSPLHF

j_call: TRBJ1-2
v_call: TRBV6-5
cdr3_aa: CASSSDRGGGYTF

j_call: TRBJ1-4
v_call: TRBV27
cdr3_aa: CASSLRATNEKLFF

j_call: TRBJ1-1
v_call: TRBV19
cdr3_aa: CASSIGAGRSAFF

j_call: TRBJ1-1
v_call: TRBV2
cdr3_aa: CASNSGFSGTEAFF

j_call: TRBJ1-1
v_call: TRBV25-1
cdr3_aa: CASSLGEGTEAFF

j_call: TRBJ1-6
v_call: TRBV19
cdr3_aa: CASSIEAGAGSPLHF

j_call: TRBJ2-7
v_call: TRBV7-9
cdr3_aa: CASSLLGQLVYEQYF

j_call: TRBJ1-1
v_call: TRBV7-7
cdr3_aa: CASSLGTDTEAFF

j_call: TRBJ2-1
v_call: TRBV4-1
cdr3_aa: CASSQDQRGSFNEQFF

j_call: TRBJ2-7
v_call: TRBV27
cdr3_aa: CASSEQGGYYEQYF

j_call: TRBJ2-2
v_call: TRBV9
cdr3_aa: CASSVASTNTGELFF

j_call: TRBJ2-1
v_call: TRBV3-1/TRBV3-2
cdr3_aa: CASRLSGGADYNEQFF

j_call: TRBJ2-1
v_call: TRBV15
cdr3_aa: CATSREGVGEQFF

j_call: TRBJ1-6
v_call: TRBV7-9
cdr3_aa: CASSSNPGDNSPLHF

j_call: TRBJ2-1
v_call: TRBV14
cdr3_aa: CASSQGQGEAPALDDEQFF

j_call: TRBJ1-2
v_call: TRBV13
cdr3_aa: CASSPLSYLVNYGYTF

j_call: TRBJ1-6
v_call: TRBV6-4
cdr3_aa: CASRGDWTDYNSPLHF

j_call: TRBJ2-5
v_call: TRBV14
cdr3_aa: CASSQGLGVRPWETQYF

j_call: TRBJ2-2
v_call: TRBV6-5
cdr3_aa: CATHRYTGELFF

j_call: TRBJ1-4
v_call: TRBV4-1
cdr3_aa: CASSQEAGGVKLFF

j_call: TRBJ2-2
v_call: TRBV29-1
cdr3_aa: CSVMGREGPGELFF

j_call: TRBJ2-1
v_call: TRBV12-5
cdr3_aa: CASGSGLLYNEQFF

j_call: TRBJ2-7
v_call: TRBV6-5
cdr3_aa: CASRNLGQEYEQYF

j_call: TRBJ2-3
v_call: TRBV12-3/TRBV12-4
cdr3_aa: CASSLSLGGGQYF

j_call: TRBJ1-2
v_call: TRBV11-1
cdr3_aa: CASSLEGRKEDGYTF

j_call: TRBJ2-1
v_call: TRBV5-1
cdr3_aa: CASSPGQNRNNEQFF

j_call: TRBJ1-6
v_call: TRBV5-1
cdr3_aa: CASSSQGAQGSPLHF

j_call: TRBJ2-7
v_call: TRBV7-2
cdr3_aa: CASSFVEGAYEQYF

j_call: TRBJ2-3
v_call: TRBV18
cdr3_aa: CASSLGLGPTDTQYF

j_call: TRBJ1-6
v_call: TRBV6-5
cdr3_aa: CASSYSTGGSNSPLHF

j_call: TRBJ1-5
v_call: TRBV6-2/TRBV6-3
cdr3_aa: CASSNSGPWGNQPQHF

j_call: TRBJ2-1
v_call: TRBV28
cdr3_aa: CASSLHPQRGWHEQFF

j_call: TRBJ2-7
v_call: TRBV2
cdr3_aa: CASSERVSYEQYF

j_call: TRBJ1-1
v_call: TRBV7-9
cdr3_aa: CASSSGLAEAFF

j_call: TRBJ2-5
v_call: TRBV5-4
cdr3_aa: CASSYDRASETQYF

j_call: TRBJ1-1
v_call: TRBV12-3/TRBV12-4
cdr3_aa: CASFPGAFF

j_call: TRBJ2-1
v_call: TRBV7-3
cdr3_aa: CASSDDSMARNEQFF

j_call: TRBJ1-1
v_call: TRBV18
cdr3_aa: CASSRDPSGEAFF

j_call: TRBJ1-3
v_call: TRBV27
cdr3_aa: CASSFSDSGNTIYF

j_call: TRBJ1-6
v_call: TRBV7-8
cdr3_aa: CASRGQGDYNSPLHF

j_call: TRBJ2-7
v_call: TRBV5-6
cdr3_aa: CASSLDYEQYF

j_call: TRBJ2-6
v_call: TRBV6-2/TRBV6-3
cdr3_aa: CASSPSFGGAGANVLTF

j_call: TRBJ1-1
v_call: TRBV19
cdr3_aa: CASSRPRAHPGNTEAFF

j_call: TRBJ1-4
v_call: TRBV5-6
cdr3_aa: CASSLAPLGLEKLFF